The 20 T cell receptor beta chains presented below share a single source sample, sequenced in a study of T cell changes during pregnancy in multiple sclerosis. The protocol was immunoSEQ multiplex PCR, while the TCRdb copy is restricted to in-frame clones and leaves out a portion. This table has some 48,000 clones, about 95% appearing once. This material consisted of peripheral blood, taken in the second trimester of pregnancy. These receptors all come from a female donor with multiple sclerosis, enrolled in a pregnancy study.

The gene calls are TRBV9 and TRBJ2-1, with D possibly being TRBD2 (5 bases). Germline CDR1 SGDLS, CDR2 YYNGEE. The V and J ends lost 0 bases and 10 bases respectively, with 17 bases between them. The CDR3 runs 15 residues. CDR3 nucleotides: TGTGCCAGCAGCGTAGAACTAGAGTGGGCTACCGAGCAGTTCTTC. Translated, it gives CASSVELEWATEQFF.

The chain couples TRBV12-5 to TRBJ2-2; D gene uncertain. The ends were cut back, 5 bases at V and 3 bases at J, with 13 bases in the middle. The CDR3 totals 15 residues. The V gene's germline CDR1 is LGHNT and CDR2 FRNRAP. The CDR3 DNA reads as TGTGCTAGTGGTGGGTTCGACTGGTACACCGGGGAGCTGTTTTTT. It specifies CASGGFDWYTGELFF.

The chain couples TRBV2 to TRBJ2-4; D might be TRBD1 (6 bases). V shed 5 bases and J shed 4 bases, with 9 bases lying between them. This CDR3 region has 13 residues. The germline V gene has CDR1 SNHLY and CDR2 FYNNEI. CDR3 DNA: TGTGCCAGCAGTCAGGGGCCAAAAAACATTCAGTACTTC. This gives the protein CASSQGPKNIQYF.

This clone was picked up a small number of times. The genes are TRBV27 and TRBJ1-1; a weak D match, TRBD1 (5 bases). This CDR3 contains 17 residues. V lost 6 bases and J lost 5, with 25 bases in between. Germline values: CDR1 MNHEY, CDR2 SMNVEV (reference sequence). The CDR3 DNA reads as TGTGCCAGCAGACTCCGCCAGGGAAAGCACCTTGGTACTGAAGCTTTCTTT. It translates to CASRLRQGKHLGTEAFF.

This clone was counted a few times. This CDR3 is CASSEASGSSYEQYF. Written as DNA, the CDR3 is TGTGCCAGCAGTGAAGCTAGCGGGAGCTCCTACGAGCAGTACTTC. V and J are TRBV6-1 and TRBJ2-7; TRBD2 agrees at 9 bases. The trim removed 0 bases at V and 0 bases at J, leaving 0 bases unmatched. This CDR3 is built from 15 residues. Germline CDR1 MNHNS, CDR2 SASEGT.

This clone has only one observation. The rearrangement joins TRBV6-1 to TRBJ1-5, with a weak D call TRBD1 (5 bases). In germline, CDR1 is MNHNS, CDR2 SASEGT. With 2 bases removed from V and 4 bases from J, the gap between germline ends came to 9 bases. The CDR3 consists of 14 residues. The CDR3 reads CASSEWGGNQPQHF. The CDR3 DNA reads TGTGCCAGCAGTGAATGGGGGGGAAATCAGCCCCAGCATTTT.

The chain uses TRBV4-1 and TRBJ1-2, with no clear D. The CDR3 covers 15 residues. CDR1 is MGHRA, CDR2 YSYEKL, per germline. V shed 3 bases and J shed 4 bases, with 15 bases lying between them. CDR3 amino acids: CASSQGTKEAYGYTF. The CDR3 region has the DNA TGCGCCAGCAGCCAGGGTACAAAAGAGGCCTATGGCTACACCTTC.

The chain recombines TRBV7-2 with TRBJ2-3; weak D call: TRBD1 (6 bases). CDR1 SGHTA and CDR2 FQGNSA come from the germline V gene. Trimming took 5 bases from V and 0 from J, leaving 15 bases between them. The CDR3 is made up of 16 amino acids. The CDR3 protein is CASSPPGHLSTDTQYF. Written as DNA, the CDR3 is TGTGCCAGCAGCCCTCCGGGACACCTTAGCACAGATACGCAGTATTTT.

This chain joins TRBV7-2 and TRBJ2-7; TRBD2 is a possible D gene (5 bases). CDR3 length: 14 residues. Looked up from germline, CDR1 is SGHTA and CDR2 is FQGNSA. With 0 bases removed from V and 7 bases from J, the gap between germline ends came to 13 bases. The CDR3 protein is CASSLAGSRWEQYF. CDR3 bases: TGTGCCAGCAGCTTAGCGGGGAGTCGATGGGAGCAGTACTTC.

The J gene is TRBJ2-1, the V gene TRBV10-1, with D maybe TRBD1 (5 bases). CDR1 and CDR2 from the germline V gene are WNHNN and SYGVQD (reference sequence). The CDR3 covers 14 residues. V lost 4 bases and J lost 3, with 10 bases in between. Here the CDR3 DNA reads TGCGCCAGCAGTGTATCAAGGGGCTACAATGAGCAGTTCTTC. Amino acids: CASSVSRGYNEQFF.

DNA for the CDR3: TGCGCCAGCAGCTTGGCAGGGCGGGGGGCCACCGGGGAGCTGTTTTTT. It yields the protein CASSLAGRGATGELFF. The V gene is TRBV5-1, the J gene TRBJ2-2; 8 positions match TRBD2. V lost 0 bases, J lost 4 bases, and 5 bases stayed unmatched. Looked up from germline, CDR1 is SGHRS and CDR2 is YFSETQ. This CDR3 region has 16 residues.

The V call is TRBV6-5, the J call TRBJ2-7; perhaps TRBD1 as D (6 bases). Germline lookup yields CDR1 MNHEY and CDR2 SVGAGI. The CDR3 has 14 amino acids. Deletions cut 6 bases from V and 3 bases from J, with 15 bases between. As DNA, the CDR3 is TGTGCCAGCAGGACCCCGGGACACAGCTACGAGCAGTACTTC. Translating it yields CASRTPGHSYEQYF.

The J gene is TRBJ1-1, the V gene TRBV7-9; 7 nucleotides line up with TRBD1. This CDR3 is built from 13 residues. Germline values: CDR1 SEHNR, CDR2 FQNEAQ (reference sequence). J was trimmed by 10 bases and V by 1 base; bases with no gene match: 6. DNA for the CDR3: TGTGCCAGCAGCTTAGAGAGGGGGCAGGGAGCTTTCTTT. Protein product: CASSLERGQGAFF.

This chain joins TRBV11-2 and TRBJ1-3; tentative D call: TRBD1 (5 bases). The CDR3 runs 15 residues. Trimming shortened V by 3 bases and J by 4 bases, and 13 bases separated the two germline ends. Germline assignment: CDR1 SGHAT and CDR2 FQNNGV. The CDR3 DNA follows: TGTGCCAGCAGCTTCCCCGGGGGGAAAGGAAACACCATATATTTT. This sequence encodes CASSFPGGKGNTIYF.

This clone was counted a single time. Written as DNA, the CDR3 is TGTGCCAGCACACACCGGGGGAGGAGGGTACCATACAATGAGCAGTTCTTC. Translating gives CASTHRGRRVPYNEQFF. This chain joins TRBV13 and TRBJ2-1; a weak D match, TRBD2 (6 bases). The CDR3 sequence is 17 residues long. V was cut by 7 bases and J by 4 bases, with 23 bases left in between. Germline values: CDR1 PRHDT, CDR2 FYEKMQ (reference sequence).

The chain recombines TRBV5-1 with TRBJ2-7; possibly TRBD1 for D (6 bases). The CDR3 contains 14 residues. Germline V gene sequence: CDR1 SGHRS, CDR2 YFSETQ. With 4 bases removed from V and 5 bases from J, the gap between germline ends came to 16 bases. DNA for the CDR3: TGCGCCAGCAGCGCCAGACAGGAGGCCCACGAGCAGTACTTC. It codes for CASSARQEAHEQYF.

This chain joins TRBV19 and TRBJ1-2; D not certain. The CDR3 loop spans 13 amino acids. Trimming stripped 7 bases from V and 2 bases from J, with 11 bases between. Germline CDR1 LNHDA, CDR2 SQIVND (reference sequence). DNA of the CDR3: TGTGCCAGTAAGGACTGGACCAACTATGGCTACACCTTC. It is translated as CASKDWTNYGYTF. The complete variable domain, with remaining parts taken from reference TRBV19 and TRBJ1-2, reads DGGITQSPKYLFRKEGQNVTLSCEQNLNHDAMYWYRQDPGQGLRLIYYSQIVNDFQKGDIAEGYSVSREKKESFPLTVTSAQKNPTAFYLCASKDWTNYGYTFGSGTRLTVV.

This chain joins TRBV10-3 and TRBJ2-5; D is possibly TRBD2 (6 bases). Trimming pared 3 bases from V and 5 bases from J, leaving 19 bases between. CDR1 is ENHRY and CDR2 is SYGVKD in the germline V gene. The CDR3 is 16 amino acids. This CDR3 is CAISDGGADVGETQYF. The CDR3 region has the DNA TGTGCCATCAGTGATGGAGGGGCCGATGTGGGGGAGACCCAGTACTTC.

V usage is TRBV11-3 and J usage is TRBJ2-5, with TRBD2 identical over 8 bases. Trimming cost V 5 bases and J 0 bases; bases outside gene matches: 8. CDR3 size: 16 residues. Germline V lookup: CDR1 SGHNT, CDR2 YENEEA. The CDR3 DNA sequence: TGTGCCAGCAGCCACGGTATAGCGGGGAACCAAGAGACCCAGTACTTC. Translating it yields CASSHGIAGNQETQYF.

The chain links TRBV7-2 to TRBJ2-2, with D hard to call. The ends were cut back, 2 bases at V and 1 base at J, with 8 bases in the middle. Germline assignment: CDR1 SGHTA and CDR2 FQGNSA. This CDR3 is 15 amino acids long. CDR3 region: CASSLIHQNTGELFF. For the CDR3, the DNA is TGTGCCAGCAGCTTAATTCATCAGAACACCGGGGAGCTGTTTTTT. Looking up the rest from reference TRBV7-2 and TRBJ2-2 gives the full variable domain: GAGVSQSPSNKVTEKGKDVELRCDPISGHTALYWYRQSLGQGLEFLIYFQGNSAPDKSGLPSDRFSAERTGGSVSTLTIQRTQQEDSAVYLCASSLIHQNTGELFFGEGSRLTVL.